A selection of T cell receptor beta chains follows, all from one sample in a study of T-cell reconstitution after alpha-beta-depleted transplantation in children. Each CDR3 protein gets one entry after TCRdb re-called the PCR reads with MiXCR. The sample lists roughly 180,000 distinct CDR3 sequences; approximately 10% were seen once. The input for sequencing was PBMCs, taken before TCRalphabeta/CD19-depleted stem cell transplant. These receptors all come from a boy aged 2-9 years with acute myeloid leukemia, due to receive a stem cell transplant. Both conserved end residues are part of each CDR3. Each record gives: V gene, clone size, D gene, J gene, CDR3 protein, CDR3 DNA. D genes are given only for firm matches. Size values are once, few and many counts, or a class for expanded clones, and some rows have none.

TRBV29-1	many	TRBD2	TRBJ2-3	CSVDPTSGGTDTQYF	TGCAGCGTTGACCCGACTAGCGGGGGCACAGATACGCAGTATTTT
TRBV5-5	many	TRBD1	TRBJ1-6	CASSLDRAGLNSPLHF	TGTGCCAGCAGCTTAGACAGGGCTGGTCTCAATTCACCCCTCCACTTT
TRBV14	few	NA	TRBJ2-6	CASSQVAAGANVLTF	TGTGCCAGCAGCCAAGTAGCTGCTGGGGCCAACGTCCTGACTTTC
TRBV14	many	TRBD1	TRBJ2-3	CASSKKGTGGTDTQYF	TGTGCCAGCAGCAAAAAAGGGACAGGGGGCACAGATACGCAGTATTTT
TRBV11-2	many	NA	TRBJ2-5	CASSPQAEKETQYF	TGTGCCAGCAGCCCCCAGGCAGAGAAAGAGACCCAGTACTTC
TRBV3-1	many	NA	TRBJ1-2	CASSPTGNYGYTF	TGTGCCAGCAGCCCAACAGGGAACTATGGCTACACCTTC
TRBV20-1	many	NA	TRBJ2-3	CSAEDEPPSTDTQYF	TGCAGTGCGGAAGATGAACCCCCTAGCACAGATACGCAGTATTTT
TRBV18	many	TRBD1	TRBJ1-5	CASSGTGGRNQPQHF	TGTGCCAGCTCAGGCACAGGGGGCCGCAATCAGCCCCAGCATTTT
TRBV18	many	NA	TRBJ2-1	CASSPYSGFNNEQFF	TGTGCCAGCTCACCTTATTCAGGGTTTAACAATGAGCAGTTCTTC
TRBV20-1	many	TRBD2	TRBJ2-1	CSARHLAGAYNEQFF	TGCAGTGCTAGACATCTAGCGGGGGCCTACAATGAGCAGTTCTTC
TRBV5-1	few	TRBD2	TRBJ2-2	CASSSSGRDTGELFF	TGCGCCAGCAGCTCTAGCGGGAGGGACACCGGGGAGCTGTTTTTT
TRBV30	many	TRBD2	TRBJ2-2	CAWSRNGGGGELFF	TGTGCCTGGTCCAGAAACGGCGGGGGCGGGGAGCTGTTTTTT
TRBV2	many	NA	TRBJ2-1	CASRRPDTRRNEQFF	TGTGCCAGCAGGAGACCGGACACACGGAGGAATGAGCAGTTCTTC
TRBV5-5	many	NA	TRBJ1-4	CASSTGQINEKLFF	TGTGCCAGCAGCACTGGACAGATTAATGAAAAACTGTTTTTT
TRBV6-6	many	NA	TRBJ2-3	CASSGLGADTQYF	TGTGCCAGCAGCGGCTTGGGGGCAGATACGCAGTATTTT
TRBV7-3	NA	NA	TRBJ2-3	CASSWGTSTDTQYF	TGTGCCAGCAGCTGGGGGACTAGCACAGATACGCAGTATTTT
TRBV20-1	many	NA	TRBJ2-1	CSARRQVRGKTYNEQFF	TGCAGTGCTCGGAGACAGGTACGCGGGAAAACCTACAATGAGCAGTTCTTC
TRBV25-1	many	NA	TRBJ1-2	CASSDLKRAGYTF	TGTGCCAGCAGTGACCTTAAACGTGCTGGCTACACCTTC
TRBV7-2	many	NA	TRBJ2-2	CASSFFRLANTGELFF	TGTGCCAGCAGCTTTTTCCGACTAGCGAACACCGGGGAGCTGTTTTTT
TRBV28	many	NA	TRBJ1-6	CASSTPGPRNSPLHF	TGTGCCAGCAGTACCCCGGGGCCACGTAATTCACCCCTCCACTTT
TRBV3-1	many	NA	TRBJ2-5	CASSLNPSRGETQYF	TGTGCCAGCAGCCTTAACCCTAGCAGGGGAGAGACCCAGTACTTC
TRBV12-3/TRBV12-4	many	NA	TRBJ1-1	CASSLRDGGTEAFF	TGTGCCAGCAGTTTACGTGATGGGGGCACTGAAGCTTTCTTT
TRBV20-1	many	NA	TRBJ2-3	CSARADLLTDTQYF	TGCAGTGCTAGAGCCGACCTCTTAACGGATACGCAGTATTTT
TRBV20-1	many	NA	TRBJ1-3	CSARAPDPGNTIYF	TGCAGTGCTAGGGCCCCAGACCCAGGAAACACCATATATTTT
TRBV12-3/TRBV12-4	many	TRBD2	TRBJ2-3	CASSLRTSVTDTQYF	TGTGCCAGCAGTTTAAGGACTAGCGTGACAGATACGCAGTATTTT
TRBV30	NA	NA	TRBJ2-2	CAWRFRQNTGELFF	TGTGCCTGGAGATTCCGACAGAACACCGGGGAGCTGTTTTTT
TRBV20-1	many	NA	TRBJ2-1	CSVNGGGAGRRTEQFF	TGCAGTGTAAATGGCGGCGGGGCAGGACGGAGAACTGAGCAGTTCTTC
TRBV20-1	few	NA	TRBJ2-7	CSATLGAYEQYF	TGCAGTGCTACTTTAGGGGCCTACGAGCAGTACTTC
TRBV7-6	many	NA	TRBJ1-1	CASSLEPIGRNTEAFF	TGTGCCAGCAGCTTAGAGCCGATCGGGAGGAACACTGAAGCTTTCTTT
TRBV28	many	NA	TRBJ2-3	CASSNPAGLTDTQYF	TGTGCCAGCAGTAACCCCGCGGGACTCACAGATACGCAGTATTTT
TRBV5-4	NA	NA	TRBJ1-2	CASSLASGQNGYTF	TGTGCCAGCAGCTTGGCCTCGGGACAAAATGGCTACACCTTC
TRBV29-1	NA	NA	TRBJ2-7	CSVLTGSSYEQYF	TGCAGCGTTTTGACGGGGAGCTCCTACGAGCAGTACTTC
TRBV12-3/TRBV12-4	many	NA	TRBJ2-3	CASSRAADTQYF	TGTGCCAGCAGCCGAGCGGCGGATACGCAGTATTTT
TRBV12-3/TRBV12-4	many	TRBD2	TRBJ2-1	CAIMGVAGASGNEQFF	TGTGCCATTATGGGGGTAGCGGGAGCCTCGGGGAATGAGCAGTTCTTC
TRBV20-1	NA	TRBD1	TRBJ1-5	CSAETGGADQPQHF	TGCAGTGCGGAAACAGGGGGCGCGGACCAGCCCCAGCATTTT
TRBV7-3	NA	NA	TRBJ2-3	CASSLGWSGTDTQYF	TGTGCCAGCAGCTTAGGGTGGAGCGGCACAGATACGCAGTATTTT
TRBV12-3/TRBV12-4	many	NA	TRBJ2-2	CASSLVNDSPNTGELFF	TGTGCCAGCAGTTTAGTTAATGACAGCCCGAACACCGGGGAGCTGTTTTTT
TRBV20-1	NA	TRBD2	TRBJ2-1	CSARSGGGISYNEQFF	TGCAGTGCTAGATCCGGGGGGGGAATCTCCTACAATGAGCAGTTCTTC
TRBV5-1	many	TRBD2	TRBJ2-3	CASTRLANGDTQYF	TGCGCCAGCACAAGACTAGCGAATGGAGATACGCAGTATTTT
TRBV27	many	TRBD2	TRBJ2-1	CASSLLSGSGDEQFF	TGTGCCAGCAGTTTGTTGAGCGGGAGTGGTGATGAGCAGTTCTTC
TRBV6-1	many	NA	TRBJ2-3	CARGGTSPTDTQYF	TGTGCCAGGGGGGGGACATCTCCCACAGATACGCAGTATTTT
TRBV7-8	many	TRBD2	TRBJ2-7	CASSPQRELSYEQYF	TGTGCCAGCAGCCCCCAGCGGGAGCTTTCCTACGAGCAGTACTTC
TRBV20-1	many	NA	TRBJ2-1	CSASQGRAEQFF	TGCAGTGCTAGCCAAGGGCGTGCTGAGCAGTTCTTC
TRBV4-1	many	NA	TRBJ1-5	CASSQVVWAPGQPQHF	TGCGCCAGCAGCCAAGTAGTATGGGCCCCCGGTCAGCCCCAGCATTTT
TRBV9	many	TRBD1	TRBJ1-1	CASSVEGQGAKAFF	TGTGCCAGCAGCGTAGAGGGACAGGGAGCGAAAGCTTTCTTT
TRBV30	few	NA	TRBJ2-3	CAWSSTPWGNTQYF	TGTGCCTGGAGTTCGACTCCTTGGGGGAATACGCAGTATTTT
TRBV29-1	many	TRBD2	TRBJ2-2	CSVRTSGGDTGELFF	TGCAGCGTCCGCACTAGCGGGGGGGACACCGGGGAGCTGTTTTTT
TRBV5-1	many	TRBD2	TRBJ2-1	CASSPPTSGNYNEQFF	TGCGCCAGCAGCCCCCCGACTAGCGGGAATTACAATGAGCAGTTCTTC
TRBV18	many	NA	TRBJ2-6	CASSPIPGSPGANVLTF	TGTGCCAGCTCACCAATCCCAGGCTCCCCTGGGGCCAACGTCCTGACTTTC
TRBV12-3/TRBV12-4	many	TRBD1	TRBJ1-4	CASSLRQGFGSTNEKLFF	TGTGCCAGCAGTCTACGACAGGGGTTTGGCTCCACTAATGAAAAACTGTTTTTT
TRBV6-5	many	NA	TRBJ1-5	CASSYSSGNQPQHF	TGTGCCAGCAGTTACTCCTCGGGGAATCAGCCCCAGCATTTT
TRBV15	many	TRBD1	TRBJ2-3	CATSRDRATDTQYF	TGTGCCACCAGCAGGGACAGGGCCACAGATACGCAGTATTTT
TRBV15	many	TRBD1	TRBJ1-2	CATSSDRGGYGYTF	TGTGCCACCAGCAGCGACAGGGGGGGGTATGGCTACACCTTC
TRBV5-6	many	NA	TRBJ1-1	CASSLNPVGTEAFF	TGTGCCAGCAGCTTGAACCCTGTTGGCACTGAAGCTTTCTTT
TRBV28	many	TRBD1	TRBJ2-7	CASRPGTVILGQYF	TGTGCCAGCAGACCCGGGACAGTCATTCTCGGGCAGTACTTC